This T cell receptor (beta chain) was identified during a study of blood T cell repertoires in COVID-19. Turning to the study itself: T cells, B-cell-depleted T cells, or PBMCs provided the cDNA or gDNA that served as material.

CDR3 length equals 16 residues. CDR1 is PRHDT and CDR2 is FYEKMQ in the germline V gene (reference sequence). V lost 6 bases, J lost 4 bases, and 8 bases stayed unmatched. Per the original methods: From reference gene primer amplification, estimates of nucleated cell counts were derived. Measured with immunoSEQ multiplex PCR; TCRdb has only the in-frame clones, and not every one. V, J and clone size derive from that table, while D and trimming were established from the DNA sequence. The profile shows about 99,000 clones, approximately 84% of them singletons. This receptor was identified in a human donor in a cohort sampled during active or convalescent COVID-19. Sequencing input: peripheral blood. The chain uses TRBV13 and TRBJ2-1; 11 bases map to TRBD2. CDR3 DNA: TGTGCCAGCAGTTTTGGACTAGCGGGTGATTACAATGAGCAGTTCTTC. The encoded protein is CASSFGLAGDYNEQFF.